The next 12 T cell receptor beta chains were all read from a single sample in a study of breast tumors, draining lymph nodes, adjacent tissues. Via MiXCR, TCRdb re-called the multiplex PCR reads, giving one row per CDR3 protein. The sample has around 150,000 distinct CDR3 sequences, approximately 32% seen once. The lymph nodes were axillary draining lymph nodes from breast cancer patients. The sequenced sample was axillary lymph node tissue. These receptors were collected from a female donor with breast cancer. Some clones in this sample may be carry-over from other donors' samples.

This clonotype has ten or more counts. The chain has TRBV20-1 and TRBJ2-3; the D gene is possibly TRBD2 (6 bases). V dropped 0 bases and J dropped 2 bases, with 9 bases sitting between them. The CDR3 totals 14 residues. Germline lookup yields CDR1 DFQATT and CDR2 SNEGSKA (reference sequence). The CDR3 spells CSAREGGPTDTQYF. CDR3 DNA: TGCAGTGCTAGAGAGGGGGGACCCACAGATACGCAGTATTTT.

This clonotype has a handful of counts. The CDR3 nucleotides read TGTGCCAGCAGCTTGGAAATCTTAAACACTGAAGCTTTCTTT. Translating it yields CASSLEILNTEAFF. This chain uses TRBV7-9 with TRBJ1-1; no clear D gene. Germline V gene sequence: CDR1 SEHNR, CDR2 FQNEAQ (reference sequence). The V and J ends lost 3 bases and 2 bases respectively, with 10 bases between them. The CDR3 runs 14 residues.

In this sample, this clonotype turned up many times. One junction end disagrees with the germline gene, perhaps due to a read error. The chain links TRBV6-1 to TRBJ2-7; D ambiguous. In germline, CDR1 is MNHNS, CDR2 SASEGT. The CDR3 has 13 residues. CDR3 in DNA: TGTGCCAGCACTGAACCCGGGTCCTACGAGCAGTACTTC. Translation gives CASTEPGSYEQYF.

At least ten counts were recorded for this clonotype. The rearrangement links TRBV19 to TRBJ2-2, with 8 bases identical to TRBD1. J lost 4 bases, V lost 5 bases, and 6 bases had no gene match. The CDR3 is 15 residues long. Germline V gene lookup returns CDR1 LNHDA and CDR2 SQIVND (reference sequence). The CDR3 loop reads CASSGRGRRTGELFF. The CDR3 bases are TGTGCCAGTAGTGGCAGGGGGCGTCGCACCGGGGAGCTGTTTTTT.

The genes are TRBV7-9 and TRBJ1-5; TRBD1 is a possible D gene (5 bases). CDR1 and CDR2 from the germline V gene are SEHNR and FQNEAQ (reference sequence). Trimming left V 3 bases short and J 14 bases short, with 17 bases between. The CDR3 sequence is 13 residues long. This chain's CDR3 is CASSLRDGPYEHF. The CDR3 nucleotides read TGTGCCAGCAGCTTGCGGGACGGTCCCTACGAGCATTTT.

This clonotype was picked up many times. The chain employs TRBV20-1 and TRBJ2-3; 9 nucleotides match TRBD1. CDR1 and CDR2 (germline): DFQATT, SNEGSKA (reference sequence). Trimming removed 3 bases from V and 5 bases from J; junction bases left unmatched: 9. The CDR3 runs 15 residues. The CDR3: CSASPGQGLLDTQYF. The CDR3 DNA is TGCAGTGCTAGTCCGGGACAGGGTTTATTAGATACGCAGTATTTT.

The table lists this clonotype with many counts. The rearrangement joins TRBV6-2 or TRBV6-3 to TRBJ2-1; D unresolved. The V and J ends lost 3 bases and 6 bases respectively, with 9 bases between them. Germline V lookup: CDR1 MNHEY, CDR2 SVGEGT. There are 13 residues in the CDR3. The CDR3 bases are TGTGCCAGCAGTTATCAGGTTGGCAATGAGCAGTTCTTC. Translated, it gives CASSYQVGNEQFF.

A word on this clonotype: Because the CDR3 is missing its conserved closing phenylalanine or tryptophan, this is likely a read error. The DNA is omitted, as the CDR3 cannot be located on it reliably, and the CDR3 follows TCRdb's listing. This chain links TRBV7-3 with TRBJ1-4. Germline CDR1 SGHTA, CDR2 FQGTGA. Including both end residues, the CDR3 is 8 amino acids long. The CDR3 loop reads CASSPSGV.

The gene calls are TRBV19 and TRBJ1-2; the match to TRBD1 covers 8 bases. Per the germline V gene, CDR1 is LNHDA and CDR2 is SQIVND (reference sequence). V dropped 5 bases and J dropped 5; count of bases not matched to a gene: 7. The CDR3 is 14 residues long. The DNA of the CDR3 is TGTGCCAGTAGTTCCCACGGGACAGGTTATGGCTACACCTTC. Translating it yields CASSSHGTGYGYTF. The variable domain in full, with the rest retrieved from reference TRBV19 and TRBJ1-2, is DGGITQSPKYLFRKEGQNVTLSCEQNLNHDAMYWYRQDPGQGLRLIYYSQIVNDFQKGDIAEGYSVSREKKESFPLTVTSAQKNPTAFYLCASSSHGTGYGYTFGSGTRLTVV.

The sample holds many counts of this clonotype. The chain uses TRBV5-6 and TRBJ2-2; D is unclear. The length of the CDR3 is 12 residues. V was clipped by 2 bases and J by 6 bases, with 5 bases between them. Germline assignment: CDR1 SGHDT and CDR2 YYEEEE. CDR3 nucleotide sequence: TGTGCCAGCAGCTTCGGGTCCGGGGAGCTGTTTTTT. It yields the protein CASSFGSGELFF.

This clonotype showed up many times. With a much larger clone just one base away, this may be a read error. This chain uses TRBV7-9 with TRBJ1-6; unclear D gene. This CDR3 region has 18 residues. The germline V gene has CDR1 SEHNR and CDR2 FQNEAQ (reference sequence). This CDR3 reads CASSARSISSSYNPPLHF. The CDR3, as DNA: TGTGCCAGCAGCGCCCGCTCTATCTCGAGCTCCTATAATCCACCCCTCCACTTT.

Note on this clonotype: An end of the junction does not agree with germline; a read error may underlie this. The V call is TRBV6-1, the J call TRBJ2-5; maybe TRBD2 (5 bases). Germline V gene data show CDR1 as MNHNS and CDR2 as SASEGT. The CDR3 has 12 amino acids. The CDR3, as DNA: TGTGCCATCAGTGGGGAGTTAGAGACCCAGTACTTC. Translation: CAISGELETQYF.